At least ten counts were recorded for the clone carrying this T cell receptor (beta chain). Antigen specificity is unknown. CDR1 is SGHVS and CDR2 is FQNEAQ in the germline V gene. The CDR3 runs 14 residues. V gave up 5 bases and J gave up 8 bases; unmatched junction bases: 7. This entry is derived from a study of regulatory T cells in long-lasting Graves disease. Study-wide findings and caveats: The researchers studied only peripheral blood, not thyroid tissue. Persistent disease was characterized by preferential usage of TRBV28, TRBJ1-2 and TRBJ2-5. Comparison showed that persistent patients shared more public clonotypes (over 2,500) than new patients (966).

Construction of TCR beta libraries relied on iRepertoire HTBI primers and on Arm-PCR targeting CDR3 regions. From the multiplex PCR reads, TCRdb called clonotypes with MiXCR, one entry per CDR3 protein. The table has hundreds of thousands of distinct CDR3 sequences, over 15% seen once. Stated time point: newly diagnosed GD, antithyroid drugs for less than 3 months. Extracted PBMC RNA gave rise to the TCR library. Separately, the same data were catalogued under a study of T cells in Graves' hyperthyroidism and ophthalmopathy.

The sequence was obtained from a man aged 35 to 55 with Graves disease. Sequenced material: peripheral blood mononuclear cells (PBMCs), taken at new diagnosis, from a patient treated with antithyroid drugs. The V gene is TRBV7-8, the J gene TRBJ2-3; 10 bases align to TRBD2. The CDR3, as DNA: TGTGCCAGCAGCGCAGCGGGGGGGCGGGGTACGCAGTATTTT. This codes for CASSAAGGRGTQYF.